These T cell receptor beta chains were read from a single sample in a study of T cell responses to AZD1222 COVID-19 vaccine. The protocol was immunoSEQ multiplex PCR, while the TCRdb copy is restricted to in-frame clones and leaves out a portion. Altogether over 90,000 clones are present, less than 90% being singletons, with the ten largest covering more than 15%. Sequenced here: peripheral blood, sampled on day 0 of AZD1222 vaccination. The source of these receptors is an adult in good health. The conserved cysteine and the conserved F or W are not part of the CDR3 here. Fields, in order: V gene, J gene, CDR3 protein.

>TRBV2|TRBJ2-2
ASSVLAGDTGELF
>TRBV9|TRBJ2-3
ASSGTGGTQRTDTQY
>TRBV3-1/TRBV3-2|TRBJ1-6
ASSDLGVSNSPLH
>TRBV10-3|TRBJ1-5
AITAEFNQPQH
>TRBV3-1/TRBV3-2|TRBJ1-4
ASSQPGQGVEKLF
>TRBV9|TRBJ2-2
ASSIAAMATGELF
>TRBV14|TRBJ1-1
ASSLRTGRTPEAF
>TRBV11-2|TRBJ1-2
ASSLDGTQRGYGYT
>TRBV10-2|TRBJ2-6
ASSRETSGSSGANVLT
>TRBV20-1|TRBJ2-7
SAGDDYEQY
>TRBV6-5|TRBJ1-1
ASSSPRQGGTEAF
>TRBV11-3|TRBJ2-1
ASRHKGSLYNEQF
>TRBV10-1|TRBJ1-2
ASSEYVLLYGYT
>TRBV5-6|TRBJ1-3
ASSLKGGGNTIY
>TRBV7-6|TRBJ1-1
ASSPIKGREGTEAF
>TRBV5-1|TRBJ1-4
ASSLNQGWYEKLF
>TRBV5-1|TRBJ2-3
ASSRGMGDTQY
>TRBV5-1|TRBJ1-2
ASSSIRTGSKGDPLYGYT
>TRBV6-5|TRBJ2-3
ASSRDRSSTDTQY
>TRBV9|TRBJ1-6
ASSVSDRAGSYNSPLH
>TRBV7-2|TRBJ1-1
ASSLDRLNTEAF
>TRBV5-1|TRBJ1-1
ASTDSTDSAEAF
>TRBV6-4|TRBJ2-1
ASSDSRGEQF
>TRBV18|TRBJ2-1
ASSPPGLADNEQF
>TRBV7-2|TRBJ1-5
ASSLAIGVPGPNQPQH
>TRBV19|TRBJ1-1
ASSRDRATEAF
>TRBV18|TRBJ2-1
ASSPSTQGRVNEQF
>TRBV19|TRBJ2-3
ASSLRGPTDTQY
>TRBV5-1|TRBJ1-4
ASSLESGARKKLF
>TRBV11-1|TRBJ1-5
ASSLAQDREFSNQPQH
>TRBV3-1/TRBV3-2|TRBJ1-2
ASSQDLGYT
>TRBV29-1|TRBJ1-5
SVGQGDRRPQH
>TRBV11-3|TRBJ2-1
ASSLSGATYNEQF
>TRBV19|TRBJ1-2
ASTLLSTGDYGYT
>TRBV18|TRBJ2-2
ASSLYTGELF
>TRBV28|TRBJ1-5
ASSPGGSNQPQH
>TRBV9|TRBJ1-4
ASSPRQGTNEKLF
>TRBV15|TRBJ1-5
ATSRDLTDDQPQH
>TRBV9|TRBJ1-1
ASSANTGGTEAF
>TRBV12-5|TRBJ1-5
ASGGRTGVTEQPQH
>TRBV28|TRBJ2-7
ASRGRKVSSYEQY
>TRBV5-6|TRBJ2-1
ASRGVAGGPSYNEQF
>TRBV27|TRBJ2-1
ASSGDRGSYNEQF
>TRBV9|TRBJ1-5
ASSVDQDQPQH
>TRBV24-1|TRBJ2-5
ATSDPKGPQETQY
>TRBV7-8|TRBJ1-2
ASSHRGEGGYT
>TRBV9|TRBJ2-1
ASSVDANEQF
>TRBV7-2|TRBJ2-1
ASSLEFGGAVEQF
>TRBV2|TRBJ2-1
ASSEQLGWREQF
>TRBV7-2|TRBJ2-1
ASSLDGGTYNEQF
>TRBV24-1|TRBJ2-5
ATSDPTGQETQY
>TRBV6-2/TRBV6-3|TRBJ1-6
ASSGPRRDSPLH
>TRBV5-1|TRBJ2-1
ASSLQPSGDNEQF
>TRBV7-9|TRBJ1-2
ASSLGGDRGLDT
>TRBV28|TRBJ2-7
ASQRGGVNEQY
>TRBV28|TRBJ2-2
ASSLPQGVGELF